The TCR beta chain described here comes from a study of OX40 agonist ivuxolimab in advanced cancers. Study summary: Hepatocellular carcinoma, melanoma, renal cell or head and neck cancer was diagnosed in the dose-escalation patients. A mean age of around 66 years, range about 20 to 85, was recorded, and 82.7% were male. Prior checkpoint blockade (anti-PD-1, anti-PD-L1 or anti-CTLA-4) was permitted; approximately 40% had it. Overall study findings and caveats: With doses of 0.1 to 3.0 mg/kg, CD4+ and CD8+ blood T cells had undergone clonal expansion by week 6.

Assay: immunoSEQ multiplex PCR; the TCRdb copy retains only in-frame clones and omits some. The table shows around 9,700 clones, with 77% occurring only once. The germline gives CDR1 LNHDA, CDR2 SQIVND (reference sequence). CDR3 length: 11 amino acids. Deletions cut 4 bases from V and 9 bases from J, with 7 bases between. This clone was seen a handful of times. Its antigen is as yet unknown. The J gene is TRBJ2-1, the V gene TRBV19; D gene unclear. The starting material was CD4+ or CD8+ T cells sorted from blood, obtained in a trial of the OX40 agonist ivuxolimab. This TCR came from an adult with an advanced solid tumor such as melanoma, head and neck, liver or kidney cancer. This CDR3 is CASSTTVEQFF. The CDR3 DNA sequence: TGTGCCAGTAGTACTACGGTTGAGCAGTTCTTC.